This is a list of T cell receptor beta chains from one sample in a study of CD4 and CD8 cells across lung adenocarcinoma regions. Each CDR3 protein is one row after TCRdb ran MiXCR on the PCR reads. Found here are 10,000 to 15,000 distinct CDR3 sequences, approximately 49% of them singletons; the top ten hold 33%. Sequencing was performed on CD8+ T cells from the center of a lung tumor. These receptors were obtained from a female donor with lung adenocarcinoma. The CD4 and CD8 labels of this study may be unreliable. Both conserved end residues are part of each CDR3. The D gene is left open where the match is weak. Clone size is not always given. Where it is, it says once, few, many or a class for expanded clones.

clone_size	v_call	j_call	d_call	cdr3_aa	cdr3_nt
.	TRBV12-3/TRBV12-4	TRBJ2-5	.	CASSLGETQYF	TGTGCCAGCAGTTTAGGGGAGACCCAGTACTTC
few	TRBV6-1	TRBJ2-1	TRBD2	CASLLAGTSSYNEQFF	TGTGCCAGCCTACTAGCGGGCACTAGCTCCTACAATGAGCAGTTCTTC
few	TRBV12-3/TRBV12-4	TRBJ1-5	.	CASSPNRDQPQHF	TGTGCCAGCAGTCCAAACAGGGATCAGCCCCAGCATTTT
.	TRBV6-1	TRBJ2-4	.	CACCAVLRGPQEGFQYF	TGTGCCTGCTGTGCGGTACTGCGAGGGCCACAAGAAGGGTTTCAGTACTTC
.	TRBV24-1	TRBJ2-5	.	CATSVGGETQYF	TGTGCCACCAGTGTTGGGGGAGAGACCCAGTACTTC
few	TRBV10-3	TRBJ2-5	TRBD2	CASRESASGREETQYF	TGTGCCAGCAGAGAGTCGGCTAGCGGGAGGGAAGAGACCCAGTACTTC
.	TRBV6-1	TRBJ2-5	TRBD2	CASILTSGGWETQYF	TGTGCCAGCATCTTGACTAGCGGTGGATGGGAGACCCAGTACTTC
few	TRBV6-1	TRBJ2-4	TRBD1	CASSPGQGFGNIQYF	TGTGCCAGCAGTCCGGGACAGGGCTTTGGAAACATTCAGTACTTC
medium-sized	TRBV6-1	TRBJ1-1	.	CASSEEAPLGAFF	TGTGCCAGCAGTGAAGAGGCTCCCCTCGGGGCTTTCTTT
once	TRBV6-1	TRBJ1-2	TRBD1	CASNTQGDSHYGYTF	TGTGCCAGCAACACACAGGGGGACTCACACTATGGCTACACCTTC
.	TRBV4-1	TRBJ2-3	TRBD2	CASSQPTRSSGRFTDTQYF	TGCGCCAGCAGCCAACCCACGCGTTCTAGCGGGCGGTTCACAGATACGCAGTATTTT
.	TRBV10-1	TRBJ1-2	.	CASSEATGFHGYTF	TGCGCCAGCAGTGAGGCAACGGGGTTTCATGGCTACACCTTC
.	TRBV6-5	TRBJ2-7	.	CASSYSASRVAYEQYF	TGTGCCAGCAGTTACTCGGCATCGAGGGTGGCCTACGAGCAGTACTTC
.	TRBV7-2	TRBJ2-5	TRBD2	CASSSRGVYNEQYF	TGTGCCAGCAGCTCGCGGGGGGTCTACAATGAGCAGTACTTC